Listed below are T cell receptor beta chains from one sample, sequenced in a study of T cell responses to AZD1222 COVID-19 vaccine. Measured with immunoSEQ multiplex PCR; TCRdb has only the in-frame clones, and not every one. The repertoire holds about 100,000 clones, with roughly 90% as singletons. The material sequenced was peripheral blood, taken 28 days after the second AZD1222 dose. The receptors were sampled from an adult who received the AZD1222 COVID-19 vaccine. Each CDR3 is given with its conserved first and last residue. The order of the fields is V gene, J gene, D gene, clone size, CDR3 protein, CDR3 DNA. The D gene is left open where the match is weak. Not all rows give a size; the values are once, few, many and, for expanded clones, a class.

v_gene: TRBV4-1
j_gene: TRBJ1-2
d_gene: -
abundance: -
CDR3aa: CASSQVAGGQRNYGYTF
CDR3nt: TGCGCCAGCAGCCAAGTAGCGGGAGGGCAGAGGAACTATGGCTACACCTTC

v_gene: TRBV9
j_gene: TRBJ1-5
d_gene: -
abundance: -
CDR3aa: CASSVDGGNQPQHF
CDR3nt: TGTGCCAGCAGCGTGGACGGGGGCAATCAGCCCCAGCATTTT

v_gene: TRBV24-1
j_gene: TRBJ2-3
d_gene: TRBD2
abundance: -
CDR3aa: CATSDLLAGGQTDTQYF
CDR3nt: TGTGCCACCAGTGACCTTCTAGCGGGAGGGCAGACAGATACGCAGTATTTT

v_gene: TRBV5-6
j_gene: TRBJ2-5
d_gene: TRBD1
abundance: once
CDR3aa: CASSSFFRTGGVETQYF
CDR3nt: TGTGCCAGCAGCTCATTCTTTCGGACAGGGGGCGTGGAGACCCAGTACTTC

v_gene: TRBV28
j_gene: TRBJ1-2
d_gene: -
abundance: -
CDR3aa: CASSRGNYGYTF
CDR3nt: TGTGCCAGCAGCCGGGGTAACTATGGCTACACCTTC

v_gene: TRBV19
j_gene: TRBJ1-2
d_gene: TRBD1
abundance: few
CDR3aa: CASTWTGTNYGYTF
CDR3nt: TGTGCCAGTACTTGGACAGGAACTAACTATGGCTACACCTTC

v_gene: TRBV24-1
j_gene: TRBJ1-2
d_gene: TRBD1
abundance: -
CDR3aa: CATIRRGQNHLNYGYTF
CDR3nt: TGTGCCACCATCCGGCGGGGACAGAATCATCTTAACTATGGCTACACCTTC

v_gene: TRBV13
j_gene: TRBJ1-1
d_gene: TRBD1
abundance: -
CDR3aa: CASSLRDRPNTEAFF
CDR3nt: TGTGCCAGCAGCTTGAGGGACAGACCGAACACTGAAGCTTTCTTT

v_gene: TRBV5-8
j_gene: TRBJ1-2
d_gene: -
abundance: -
CDR3aa: CASSLARGGSNYGYTF
CDR3nt: TGTGCCAGCAGCTTGGCCCGGGGGGGCTCTAACTATGGCTACACCTTC

v_gene: TRBV18
j_gene: TRBJ2-7
d_gene: TRBD2
abundance: once
CDR3aa: CASSPLLAGTYEQYF
CDR3nt: TGTGCCAGCTCACCACTCCTAGCGGGGACCTACGAGCAGTACTTC

v_gene: TRBV10-1
j_gene: TRBJ2-2
d_gene: TRBD1
abundance: -
CDR3aa: CASSDPGGDTGELFF
CDR3nt: TGCGCCAGCAGTGACCCAGGGGGCGACACCGGGGAGCTGTTTTTT

v_gene: TRBV7-2
j_gene: TRBJ2-3
d_gene: -
abundance: -
CDR3aa: CASSPNQGDTQYF
CDR3nt: TGTGCCAGCAGCCCGAACCAGGGGGATACGCAGTATTTT

v_gene: TRBV5-1
j_gene: TRBJ2-7
d_gene: -
abundance: -
CDR3aa: CASSLRQSYEQYF
CDR3nt: TGCGCCAGCAGCTTGAGGCAGTCCTACGAGCAGTACTTC

v_gene: TRBV7-8
j_gene: TRBJ1-2
d_gene: -
abundance: -
CDR3aa: CASSLAAIPNYGYTF
CDR3nt: TGTGCCAGCAGCTTAGCGGCAATACCTAACTATGGCTACACCTTC

v_gene: TRBV5-4
j_gene: TRBJ2-3
d_gene: -
abundance: -
CDR3aa: CASSLSGRKDTQYF
CDR3nt: TGTGCCAGCAGCTTGTCGGGGCGTAAAGATACGCAGTATTTT

v_gene: TRBV19
j_gene: TRBJ2-7
d_gene: -
abundance: -
CDR3aa: CASSIRGQYEQYF
CDR3nt: TGTGCCAGTAGTATAAGAGGGCAGTACGAGCAGTACTTC

v_gene: TRBV28
j_gene: TRBJ1-5
d_gene: -
abundance: once
CDR3aa: CASSYGGNPPQHF
CDR3nt: TGTGCCAGCAGTTATGGGGGGAATCCGCCCCAGCATTTT

v_gene: TRBV7-3
j_gene: TRBJ2-1
d_gene: -
abundance: -
CDR3aa: CASSLSSGSYNEQFF
CDR3nt: TGTGCCAGCAGCTTAAGTAGCGGTTCCTACAATGAGCAGTTCTTC

v_gene: TRBV6-5
j_gene: TRBJ2-2
d_gene: -
abundance: -
CDR3aa: CASTKTDTGELFF
CDR3nt: TGTGCCAGCACCAAGACAGACACCGGGGAGCTGTTTTTT

v_gene: TRBV4-3
j_gene: TRBJ1-5
d_gene: -
abundance: -
CDR3aa: CASSQDSARGNQPQHF
CDR3nt: TGCGCCAGCAGCCAAGATTCGGCCAGGGGAAATCAGCCCCAGCATTTT

v_gene: TRBV3-1/TRBV3-2
j_gene: TRBJ2-3
d_gene: TRBD1
abundance: -
CDR3aa: CASSQPRTGGNTDTQYF
CDR3nt: TGTGCCAGCAGCCAACCCCGGACAGGGGGAAACACAGATACGCAGTATTTT

v_gene: TRBV21-1
j_gene: TRBJ2-3
d_gene: -
abundance: -
CDR3aa: CASSNGRSSTDTQYF
CDR3nt: TGTGCCAGCAGCAACGGGCGCTCTAGCACAGATACGCAGTATTTT

v_gene: TRBV28
j_gene: TRBJ2-7
d_gene: -
abundance: -
CDR3aa: CASSPLAGRYEQYF
CDR3nt: TGTGCCAGCAGTCCCCTAGCAGGGCGGTACGAGCAGTACTTC

v_gene: TRBV2
j_gene: TRBJ1-4
d_gene: -
abundance: -
CDR3aa: CASNGVDRSNEKLFF
CDR3nt: TGTGCCAGCAATGGAGTGGATCGGAGCAATGAAAAACTGTTTTTT

v_gene: TRBV6-5
j_gene: TRBJ1-2
d_gene: TRBD1
abundance: -
CDR3aa: CASSPSGQENYGYTF
CDR3nt: TGTGCCAGCAGTCCTTCGGGACAGGAGAACTATGGCTACACCTTC

v_gene: TRBV6-5
j_gene: TRBJ2-7
d_gene: TRBD2
abundance: -
CDR3aa: CASSYWSGRAPYEQYF
CDR3nt: TGTGCCAGCAGTTACTGGAGCGGGAGGGCACCCTACGAGCAGTACTTC

v_gene: TRBV3-1/TRBV3-2
j_gene: TRBJ2-1
d_gene: TRBD2
abundance: -
CDR3aa: CASSPPSGSIDEQFF
CDR3nt: TGTGCCAGCAGCCCCCCTAGCGGGAGTATAGATGAGCAGTTCTTC

v_gene: TRBV6-5
j_gene: TRBJ1-4
d_gene: -
abundance: -
CDR3aa: CASSLRHSTNEKLFF
CDR3nt: TGTGCCAGCAGTCTCCGACACTCAACTAATGAAAAACTGTTTTTT

v_gene: TRBV28
j_gene: TRBJ1-1
d_gene: -
abundance: -
CDR3aa: CASRTGGTEAFF
CDR3nt: TGTGCCAGCCGGACGGGGGGCACTGAAGCTTTCTTT

v_gene: TRBV24-1
j_gene: TRBJ1-5
d_gene: TRBD1
abundance: -
CDR3aa: CATSDSTAGGKGRNQPQHF
CDR3nt: TGTGCCACCAGTGATTCCACGGCAGGGGGCAAAGGACGCAATCAGCCCCAGCATTTT

v_gene: TRBV24-1
j_gene: TRBJ2-5
d_gene: -
abundance: -
CDR3aa: CATSDPQWTDSRETQYF
CDR3nt: TGTGCCACCAGTGATCCCCAATGGACGGACAGCAGAGAGACCCAGTACTTC

v_gene: TRBV7-9
j_gene: TRBJ1-2
d_gene: -
abundance: -
CDR3aa: CASSLTDGAWASGYTF
CDR3nt: TGTGCCAGCAGCTTGACAGATGGGGCTTGGGCAAGTGGCTACACCTTC

v_gene: TRBV7-8
j_gene: TRBJ2-1
d_gene: -
abundance: -
CDR3aa: CASRKALDNEQFF
CDR3nt: TGTGCCAGCAGGAAAGCCCTCGACAATGAGCAGTTCTTC

v_gene: TRBV7-2
j_gene: TRBJ1-6
d_gene: -
abundance: few
CDR3aa: CASSPGQQLGLHF
CDR3nt: TGTGCCAGCAGCCCCGGACAGCAGCTGGGGCTCCACTTT